This T cell receptor beta chain was profiled in a study of graft-versus-host responses after intestinal transplantation. Overall study context: Multivisceral, liver-intestinal, or isolated intestinal grafts were transplanted into recipients. Uniformly, recipients were administered anti-thymocyte globulin induction with subsequent tacrolimus and steroids for roughly three years.

As to this clone: What it binds is not known.

The length of the CDR3 is 14 residues. From germline, CDR1 is MDHEN and CDR2 SYDVKM. The data were produced by immunoSEQ multiplex PCR, yet TCRdb's version contains in-frame clones alone and is incomplete. Of 90,000 to 130,000 clones in the sample, 85% to 95% were seen once. Overall study results and limits: Patients who carried graft-donor T cell macrochimerism also had high graft-versus-host to host-versus-graft clonal ratios in their allografts. Analysis identified GvH clones in recipient marrow, with some appearing first in ileum or blood.

The sample here was unstimulated CD8+ T cells sorted from spleen or lymph node cells, taken before intestinal transplant. The receptor's source is a human donor who received an intestinal transplant. V is TRBV28 and J is TRBJ2-5; 11 positions agree with TRBD2. The J call may be wrong; the DNA end is better matched by TRBJ2-7. Here the CDR3 reads CASHYGTSGYEQYF. The CDR3 bases are TGTGCCAGCCATTACGGGACTAGCGGCTACGAGCAGTACTTC.